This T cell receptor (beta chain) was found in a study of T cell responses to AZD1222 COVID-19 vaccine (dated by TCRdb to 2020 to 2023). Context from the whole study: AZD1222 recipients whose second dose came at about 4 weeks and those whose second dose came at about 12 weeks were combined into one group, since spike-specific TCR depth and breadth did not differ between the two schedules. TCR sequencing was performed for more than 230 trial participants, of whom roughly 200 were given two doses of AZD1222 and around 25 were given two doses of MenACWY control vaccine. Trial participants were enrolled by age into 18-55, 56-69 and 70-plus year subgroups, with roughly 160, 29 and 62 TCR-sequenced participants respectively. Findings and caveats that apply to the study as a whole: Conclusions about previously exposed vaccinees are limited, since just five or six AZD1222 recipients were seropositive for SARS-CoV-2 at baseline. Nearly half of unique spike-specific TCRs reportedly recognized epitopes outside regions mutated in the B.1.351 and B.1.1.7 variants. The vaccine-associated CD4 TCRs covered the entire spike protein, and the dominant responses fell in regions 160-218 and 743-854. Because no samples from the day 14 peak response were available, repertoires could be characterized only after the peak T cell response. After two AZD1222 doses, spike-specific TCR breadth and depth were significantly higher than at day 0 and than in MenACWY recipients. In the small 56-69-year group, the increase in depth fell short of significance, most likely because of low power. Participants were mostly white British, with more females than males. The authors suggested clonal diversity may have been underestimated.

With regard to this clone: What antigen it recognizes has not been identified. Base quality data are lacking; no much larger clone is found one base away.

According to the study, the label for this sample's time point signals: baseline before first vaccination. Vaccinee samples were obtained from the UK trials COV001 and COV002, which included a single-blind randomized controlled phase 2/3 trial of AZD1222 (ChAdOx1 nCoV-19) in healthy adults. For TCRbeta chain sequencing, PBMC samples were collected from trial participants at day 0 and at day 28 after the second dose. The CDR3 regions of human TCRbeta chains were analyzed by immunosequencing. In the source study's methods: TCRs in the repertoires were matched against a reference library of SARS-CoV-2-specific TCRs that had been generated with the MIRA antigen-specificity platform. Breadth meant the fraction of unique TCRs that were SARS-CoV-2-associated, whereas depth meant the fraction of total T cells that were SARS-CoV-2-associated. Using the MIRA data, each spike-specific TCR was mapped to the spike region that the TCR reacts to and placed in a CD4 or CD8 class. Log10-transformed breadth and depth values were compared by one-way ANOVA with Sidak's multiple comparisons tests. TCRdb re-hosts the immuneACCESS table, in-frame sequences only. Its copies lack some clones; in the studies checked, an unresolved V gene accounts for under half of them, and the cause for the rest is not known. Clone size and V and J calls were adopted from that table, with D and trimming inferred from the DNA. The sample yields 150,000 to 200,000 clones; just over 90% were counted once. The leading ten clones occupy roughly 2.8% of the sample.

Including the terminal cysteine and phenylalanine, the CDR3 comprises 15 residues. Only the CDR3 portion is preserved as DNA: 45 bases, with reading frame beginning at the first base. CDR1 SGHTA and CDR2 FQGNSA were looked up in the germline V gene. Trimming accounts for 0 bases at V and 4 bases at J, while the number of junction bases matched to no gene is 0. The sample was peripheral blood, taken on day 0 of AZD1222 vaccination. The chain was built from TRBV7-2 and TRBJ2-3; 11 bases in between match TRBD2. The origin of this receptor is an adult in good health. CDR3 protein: CASSLAGLAADTQYF. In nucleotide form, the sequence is TGTGCCAGCAGCTTAGCGGGACTAGCGGCAGATACGCAGTATTTT.